The clone carrying this T cell receptor beta chain has a handful of counts. Its antigen is still unknown. This entry is derived from a study of cytomegalovirus exposure and HLA in healthy donors. The donors were in the 120-subject validation cohort, distinct from the approximately 700-subject first cohort. The method was immunoSEQ multiplex PCR; TCRdb's version includes in-frame clones alone and lacks a portion of them. The table shows under 200,000 clones, with approximately 87% occurring only once. This CDR3 comprises 15 residues. CDR1 and CDR2 (germline): SGHRS, YFSETQ. Trimming pared 4 bases from V and 0 bases from J, leaving 11 bases between. Study-level findings and limits: Researchers catalogued 150 or so TCR beta chains as cytomegalovirus-associated. The tendency of first-cohort TCR clusters to co-occur in the 95 to 150 validation repertoires was the finding of a later analysis.

The sequence was obtained from a woman in her twenties or thirties in good health and CMV-seronegative. Sequenced material: PBMCs. The genes are TRBV5-1 and TRBJ2-1, with D tentatively TRBD2 (5 bases). The CDR3 loop is CASSPLGSSYNEQFF. CDR3 DNA: TGCGCCAGCAGCCCTCTAGGGAGCTCCTACAATGAGCAGTTCTTC.